The 25 T cell receptor beta chains below all came from one sample that was sequenced in a study of PD-L1 blockade in urothelial cancer. Clones were read by immunoSEQ multiplex PCR, and TCRdb kept only the in-frame ones, dropping some. The sample has 11,000 to 15,000 clones; around nine tenths are singletons. The sequences come from PBMCs, collected around atezolizumab (anti-PD-L1) treatment. These receptors were collected from a man between 65 and 79 years old with urothelial cancer.

This sequence joins TRBV28 and TRBJ2-3; 9 bases are shared with TRBD2. The CDR3 is 14 amino acids. CDR1 is MDHEN, CDR2 SYDVKM, per germline. The V gene end was trimmed by 3 bases and the J gene end by 4 bases; junction bases not matched to a gene: 2. The chain's CDR3 is CASSFSSGADTQYF. In nucleotides, the CDR3 is TGTGCCAGCAGTTTCTCTAGCGGGGCAGATACGCAGTATTTT.

J is TRBJ1-1 and V is TRBV5-1, with 8 nucleotides matching TRBD1. V was clipped by 5 bases and J by 1 base; unmatched bases: 7. CDR1 and CDR2 (germline): SGHRS, YFSETQ. The CDR3 has 15 amino acids. The CDR3 here is CASRANGQGNTEAFF. CDR3 nucleotide sequence: TGCGCCAGCAGGGCTAACGGACAGGGGAACACTGAAGCTTTCTTT.

V gene TRBV30 combines with J gene TRBJ1-3, with D possibly TRBD1 on 6 matching bases. Deletions cut 0 bases from V and 9 bases from J, with 12 bases between. This CDR3 contains 13 residues. Germline-derived CDR1 and CDR2 are GTSNPN and SVGIG (reference sequence). CDR3 region: CAWSVLEGGTIYF. The CDR3 DNA is TGTGCCTGGAGTGTACTAGAAGGGGGCACCATATATTTT.

The chain is built from TRBV5-4 and TRBJ2-5, with 13 bases aligning to TRBD2. The junction had 10 bases not matched to a gene; V was cut back by 4 bases and J by 4 bases. The CDR3 has 17 residues. Looked up from germline, CDR1 is SGHNT and CDR2 is YYREEE (reference sequence). The CDR3 loop reads CASSRTSGGAGGETQYF. CDR3 in DNA: TGTGCCAGCAGCCGAACTAGCGGGGGGGCCGGAGGAGAGACCCAGTACTTC.

The chain is built from TRBV18 and TRBJ1-1; D uncertain. Germline V gene lookup returns CDR1 KGHSH and CDR2 LQKENI. Trimming removed 2 bases at V and 3 bases at J, with 7 bases between. This CDR3 has 13 amino acids. The CDR3 sequence: CASSPGQDTEAFF. The CDR3 DNA reads as TGTGCCAGCTCACCAGGGCAGGACACTGAAGCTTTCTTT.

The table lists this clone with a few counts. The chain is built from TRBV29-1 and TRBJ1-5; no clear D. The CDR3 spans 13 residues. Germline V gene lookup returns CDR1 SQVTM and CDR2 ANQGSEA. The V and J ends lost 4 bases and 4 bases respectively, with 11 bases between them. The CDR3 region is CSVGDGRNQPQHF. CDR3 bases: TGCAGCGTTGGAGACGGGAGAAATCAGCCCCAGCATTTT.

The chain recombines TRBV27 with TRBJ2-1; possibly TRBD1 for D (5 bases). V was pared by 3 bases and J by 9 bases, with 12 bases between. The CDR3 is 13 amino acids. Germline V gene data show CDR1 as MNHEY and CDR2 as SMNVEV (reference sequence). In DNA, the CDR3 is TGTGCCAGCAGTTTGCAGGGAAGGGGTGAGCAGTTCTTC. This codes for CASSLQGRGEQFF.

V and J are TRBV29-1 and TRBJ1-2, with 9 bases fitting TRBD1. Per germline, CDR1 SQVTM and CDR2 ANQGSEA. The CDR3 runs to 13 residues. V dropped 6 bases and J dropped 3; count of bases not matched to a gene: 5. CDR3 sequence (DNA): TGCAGCGTCGGGACAGGGAATCACTATGGCTACACCTTC. It translates to CSVGTGNHYGYTF.

The chain combines TRBV5-5 with TRBJ1-1; 7 bases align to TRBD1. The CDR3 sequence is 14 residues long. Germline trimming cut 5 bases from V and 1 base from J; bases unmatched to any gene: 5. Germline V gives CDR1 SGHKS, CDR2 YYEKEE (reference sequence). The CDR3 DNA follows: TGTGCCAGCAGTAACGGACAGGCGAACACTGAAGCTTTCTTT. The encoded protein is CASSNGQANTEAFF.

This rearrangement joins TRBV5-4 to TRBJ2-1, with unresolved D. V dropped 1 base and J dropped 7 bases, with 9 bases sitting between them. Germline values: CDR1 SGHNT, CDR2 YYREEE (reference sequence). The CDR3 consists of 13 residues. The DNA for the CDR3 is TGTGCCAGCAGCTTGTTGGCTTCAAATGAGCAGTTCTTC. It encodes CASSLLASNEQFF.

This clone was recorded once. The chain employs TRBV6-1 and TRBJ2-7; TRBD2 aligns across 8 bases. Per germline, CDR1 MNHNS and CDR2 SASEGT. The trim removed 8 bases at V and 0 bases at J, leaving 3 bases unmatched. The CDR3 has 13 residues. The CDR3 region is CASVTSGSYEQYF. The CDR3, as DNA: TGTGCCAGCGTTACTAGCGGCTCCTACGAGCAGTACTTC.

This clone came up once. This rearrangement joins TRBV10-2 to TRBJ1-4; D unclear. The germline V gene has CDR1 WSHSY and CDR2 SAAADI. This CDR3 has 14 residues. Trimming took off 3 bases at V and 8 bases at J, with 13 bases between the two ends. DNA of the CDR3: TGCGCCAGCAGTGAACGCCATTCCGGGGAAAAACTGTTTTTT. This codes for CASSERHSGEKLFF.

The chain has TRBV9 and TRBJ2-1, with TRBD2 matching over 11 bases. Trimming took 1 base from V and 5 from J; bases not matched to a gene: 5. Germline loops: CDR1 SGDLS, CDR2 YYNGEE. CDR3 size: 16 residues. CDR3 sequence: CASSVLGTSGDNEQFF. The CDR3 coding sequence is TGTGCCAGCAGCGTATTAGGGACTAGCGGAGACAATGAGCAGTTCTTC.

This rearrangement joins TRBV4-1 to TRBJ2-2, with D tentatively TRBD2 (5 bases). With 4 bases removed from V and 1 base from J, the gap between germline ends came to 13 bases. The CDR3 loop spans 16 amino acids. Germline V CDR1 and CDR2: MGHRA, YSYEKL. CDR3 coding DNA: TGCGCCAGCAGCCTGCTTCCGGGGTGGAACACCGGGGAGCTGTTTTTT. It is translated as CASSLLPGWNTGELFF.

The chain carries TRBV11-2 and TRBJ1-4; D gene unclear. With 0 bases removed from V and 8 bases from J, the gap between germline ends came to 13 bases. This CDR3 contains 15 residues. Germline CDR1 reads SGHAT; CDR2 reads FQNNGV. CDR3 sequence (DNA): TGTGCCAGCAGCTTAGATCCGACCGCGAGGGAAAAACTGTTTTTT. It specifies CASSLDPTAREKLFF.

The CDR3 bases are TGTGCCAGCAGTACTGCAGGGGGCTGGTGGAATCAGCCCCAGCATTTT. Translating gives CASSTAGGWWNQPQHF. The V call is TRBV28, the J call TRBJ1-5; 8 bases align to TRBD1. V dropped 5 bases and J dropped 4; count of bases not matched to a gene: 10. The CDR3 consists of 16 residues. Per the germline V gene, CDR1 is MDHEN and CDR2 is SYDVKM.

The V gene is TRBV15, the J gene TRBJ2-7; TRBD2 matches 8 bases. Germline-derived CDR1 and CDR2 are LNHNV and YYDKDF (reference sequence). This CDR3 comprises 14 residues. Trimming cost V 0 bases and J 6 bases; bases outside gene matches: 4. Here the CDR3 DNA reads TGTGCCACCAGCAGAGATGGGACTAGAAGCGAGCAGTACTTC. This sequence encodes CATSRDGTRSEQYF.

The gene calls are TRBV5-1 and TRBJ1-1, with 9 bases lining up with TRBD1. This CDR3 is built from 16 residues. Germline CDR1 and CDR2: SGHRS and YFSETQ. The junction had 9 bases not matched to a gene; V was cut back by 4 bases and J by 2 bases. The CDR3 DNA reads TGCGCCAGCAGCATATGGACAGGGGCCTCAAACACTGAAGCTTTCTTT. Protein: CASSIWTGASNTEAFF.

The V and J genes are TRBV27 and TRBJ1-3; D possibly corresponds to TRBD1 (5 bases). The CDR3 covers 15 residues. Trimming removed 5 bases from V and 2 bases from J, with 13 bases in between. CDR1 is MNHEY and CDR2 is SMNVEV in the germline V gene (reference sequence). For the CDR3, the DNA is TGTGCCAGCAGTCCCCTTTGGGGGGCTGGAAACACCATATATTTT. Translating gives CASSPLWGAGNTIYF.

The chain joins TRBV4-1 to TRBJ2-2; D is possibly TRBD2 (6 bases). V lost 1 base to trimming and J lost 2 bases, with 20 bases between them. Germline CDR1 is MGHRA and CDR2 is YSYEKL. This CDR3 has 19 amino acids. The CDR3, as DNA: TGCGCCAGCAGCCAAGGGGGGGTGTCGGGTCCTCTAAACACCGGGGAGCTGTTTTTT. This gives the protein CASSQGGVSGPLNTGELFF.

The chain couples TRBV27 to TRBJ1-1, with TRBD1 as a possible D gene (6 bases). The CDR3 length is 14 residues. Between the trimmed V and J ends, which lost 2 bases and 3 bases, there was a span of 10 bases. Germline CDR1 and CDR2: MNHEY and SMNVEV (reference sequence). CDR3 amino acids: CASSLRDKDTEAFF. The CDR3 nucleotides read TGTGCCAGCAGTTTAAGGGACAAAGACACTGAAGCTTTCTTT.

The chain couples TRBV5-5 to TRBJ1-3; D remains ambiguous. The CDR3 is 14 amino acids. The V end lost 0 bases, the J end lost 1 base, and 5 bases lay between the germline ends. The germline V gene encodes CDR1 SGHKS and CDR2 YYEKEE (reference sequence). CDR3 in DNA: TGTGCCAGCAGCTTGGCAACTTCTGGAAACACCATATATTTT. It specifies CASSLATSGNTIYF.

The chain uses TRBV4-1 and TRBJ1-1; D ambiguous. V gave up 1 base and J gave up 0 bases, with 9 bases separating them. Germline loops: CDR1 MGHRA, CDR2 YSYEKL. The CDR3 covers 15 residues. DNA for the CDR3: TGCGCCAGCAGCCAAGGTCTGGTAGTGAACACTGAAGCTTTCTTT. This codes for CASSQGLVVNTEAFF.

Only one count was recorded for this clone. The chain is built from TRBV6-4 and TRBJ1-6; 7 bases match TRBD1. CDR1 and CDR2 from the germline V gene are MRHNA and SNTAGT. Trimming removed 3 bases from V and 10 bases from J; junction bases left unmatched: 3. The CDR3 loop spans 13 amino acids. CDR3 sequence reads: CASSEARGSPLHF. The CDR3 coding sequence is TGTGCCAGCAGTGAGGCCAGGGGGTCACCCCTCCACTTT.

The rearrangement links TRBV19 to TRBJ1-5, with a tentative D call TRBD1 (5 bases). The V gene lost 7 bases and the J gene lost 7 bases, with 14 bases spanning the gap. This CDR3 contains 13 residues. CDR1 is LNHDA and CDR2 is SQIVND in the germline V gene (reference sequence). The CDR3 bases are TGTGCCAGTACTCCGCAGGGAATCCAGCCCCAGCATTTT. Translating it yields CASTPQGIQPQHF.